This entry lists 2 T cell receptor beta chains sequenced from one sample in a study of human T cells and chemical hapten exposure. In TCRdb, the RACE reads were re-called with MiXCR into one record per CDR3 protein. This table holds about 82,000 distinct CDR3 sequences, about 10% found once. Time point of the sample: patch test 1, 2 weeks after DPC sensitization. Treatment of the sample: therapeutic diphenylcyclopropenone sensitization with weekly scalp DPC. Sequences were derived from whole blood, sampled in connection with sensitization to the hapten diphenylcyclopropenone (DPC). These receptors all stem from a woman aged 45-59 years with alopecia areata. Some clones in this sample may be carry-over from other donors' samples.

The sample holds a few counts of this clonotype. J is TRBJ2-5 and V is TRBV18; no clear D gene. The CDR3 consists of 12 residues. Germline CDR1 KGHSH, CDR2 LQKENI. Trimming removed 4 bases from V and 5 bases from J, with 8 bases in between. The CDR3 here is CASSQGQETQYF. CDR3 sequence (DNA): TGTGCCAGCTCACAAGGTCAGGAGACCCAGTACTTC.

This clonotype has more than one count but fewer than ten. The chain is built from TRBV20-1 and TRBJ1-4; D remains ambiguous. Per germline, CDR1 DFQATT and CDR2 SNEGSKA (reference sequence). The CDR3 length is 12 residues. With 3 bases removed from V and 5 bases from J, the gap between germline ends came to 7 bases. DNA for the CDR3: TGCAGTGCTAGCTCCTCGAATGAAAAACTGTTTTTT. Its protein product is CSASSSNEKLFF.